This TCR beta chain was recovered during a study of blood T cell repertoires in COVID-19. Libraries were prepared by immunoSEQ multiplex PCR; TCRdb keeps only in-frame clonotypes and omits some of them. The repertoire holds more than 300,000 clones, around 87% seen once, with more than 9% in the top ten. The Seattle site enrolled patients during active infection and followed them longitudinally. This clone turned up a few times. Sequences were obtained from peripheral blood. The clonotype was recovered from a woman in her thirties with COVID-19, enrolled during active disease.

The CDR3 reads CASSVTGTEAFF. CDR3 coding DNA: TGTGCCAGCAGCGTGACAGGGACTGAAGCTTTCTTT. The V and J genes are TRBV2 and TRBJ1-1; 7 bases are a match to TRBD1. CDR3 size: 12 residues. The germline CDR1 and CDR2 sequences are SNHLY and FYNNEI. V dropped 6 bases and J dropped 5; count of bases not matched to a gene: 3.